This entry lists 15 T cell receptor beta chains sequenced from one sample in a study of blood T cell repertoires in COVID-19. Sequencing was performed with immunoSEQ multiplex PCR; in TCRdb, only in-frame clones are kept and a portion is missing. The sample holds 470,000 or so clones; 80% to 90% are singletons and the top ten take about 3%. Sequencing used peripheral blood. These receptors were obtained from a human donor in a cohort sampled during active COVID-19.

The V and J genes are TRBV6-2 or TRBV6-3 and TRBJ2-7; 12 positions match TRBD1. J lost 5 bases, V lost 2 bases, and 10 bases had no gene match. Germline V gives CDR1 MNHEY, CDR2 SVGEGT. CDR3 length equals 17 residues. CDR3 nucleotides: TGTGCCAGCAGTTACACCCCCGGGACAGGGGGCCGGAACGAGCAGTACTTC. This encodes CASSYTPGTGGRNEQYF.

The CDR3 coding sequence is TGTGCCAGCAGAGCCGGGACAGGGGGCTCCTACGAGCAGTACTTC. This gives the protein CASRAGTGGSYEQYF. V usage is TRBV6-5 and J usage is TRBJ2-7; 11 bases are a match to TRBD1. The CDR3 is 15 amino acids. Per germline, CDR1 MNHEY and CDR2 SVGAGI. Trimming at V came to 6 bases and at J to 0 bases, leaving 4 bases not matched to a gene.

This rearrangement joins TRBV18 to TRBJ1-1; D unclear. This CDR3 is 14 amino acids long. The germline CDR1 and CDR2 sequences are KGHSH and LQKENI. V was trimmed by 1 base and J by 1 base, leaving 7 bases between them. The CDR3 DNA reads as TGTGCCAGCTCACCACTTACAGCGAACACTGAAGCTTTCTTT. Encoded protein: CASSPLTANTEAFF.

V usage is TRBV30 and J usage is TRBJ2-1, with a tentative D call TRBD1 (6 bases). Trimming removed 5 bases at V and 2 bases at J, with 13 bases between. Germline CDR1 reads GTSNPN; CDR2 reads SVGIG (reference sequence). The CDR3 sequence is 14 residues long. CDR3 protein: CAWVTGITYNEQFF. The CDR3 bases are TGTGCCTGGGTGACAGGAATTACCTACAATGAGCAGTTCTTC.

The rearrangement uses TRBV28 and TRBJ2-1; TRBD2 matches at 14 bases. The V gene end was trimmed by 8 bases and the J gene end by 15 bases; junction bases not matched to a gene: 12. CDR1 is MDHEN, CDR2 SYDVKM, per germline. This CDR3 comprises 14 residues. The CDR3 protein is CASHWGLAGVTGFF. CDR3 sequence (DNA): TGTGCCAGCCATTGGGGACTAGCGGGAGTTACGGGGTTCTTC.

This chain links TRBV18 with TRBJ1-6; D might be TRBD1 (5 bases). Deletions cut 3 bases from V and 5 bases from J, with 14 bases between. CDR1 is KGHSH, CDR2 LQKENI, per germline. This CDR3 is 16 amino acids long. CDR3 amino acids: CASSPRQTRDNSPLHF. CDR3 coding DNA: TGTGCCAGCTCACCTCGACAGACACGGGATAATTCACCCCTCCACTTT.

The chain couples TRBV30 to TRBJ2-3; no firm D call. CDR1 is GTSNPN, CDR2 SVGIG, per germline (reference sequence). The CDR3 runs to 13 residues. V shed 1 base and J shed 4 bases, with 9 bases lying between them. The DNA for the CDR3 is TGTGCCTGGAGTGAAACACCCCCAGATACGCAGTATTTT. This sequence encodes CAWSETPPDTQYF.

Only a few counts were recorded for this clone. The chain carries TRBV30 and TRBJ2-7; D gene ambiguous. The CDR3 consists of 13 residues. Trimming stripped 3 bases from V and 2 bases from J, with 11 bases between. The germline V gene has CDR1 GTSNPN and CDR2 SVGIG (reference sequence). CDR3 loop: CAWSPDTTYEQYF. CDR3 sequence (DNA): TGTGCCTGGAGCCCAGACACGACCTACGAGCAGTACTTC.

This chain connects TRBV2 to TRBJ2-3; D perhaps matches TRBD2 (5 bases). This CDR3 is 14 amino acids long. CDR1 and CDR2 (germline): SNHLY, FYNNEI. Trimming took 6 bases from V and 5 from J, leaving 15 bases between them. This chain's CDR3 is CASRLGVTGDTQYF. In DNA form, the CDR3 reads TGTGCCAGCAGGCTCGGGGTAACTGGAGATACGCAGTATTTT. Full variable domain (outside the CDR3, taken from reference TRBV2 and TRBJ2-3): EPEVTQTPSHQVTQMGQEVILRCVPISNHLYFYWYRQILGQKVEFLVSFYNNEISEKSEIFDDQFSVERPDGSNFTLKIRSTKLEDSAMYFCASRLGVTGDTQYFGPGTRLTVL.

V usage is TRBV4-1 and J usage is TRBJ2-3; a weak D match, TRBD1 (5 bases). V was pared by 10 bases and J by 5 bases, with 19 bases between. From germline, CDR1 is MGHRA and CDR2 YSYEKL. The CDR3 is 14 amino acids. As DNA, the CDR3 is TGCGCCACCTCTGGTGGTGGGGCCAAAGATACGCAGTATTTT. This sequence encodes CATSGGGAKDTQYF.

V gene TRBV29-1 combines with J gene TRBJ1-1; 12 bases fit TRBD1. Germline-derived CDR1 and CDR2 are SQVTM and ANQGSEA. This CDR3 has 13 amino acids. The J segment lost 5 bases and the V segment lost 5 bases, leaving 3 bases of the junction unmatched. CDR3 nucleotides: TGCAGCGTTACGGGACAGGGGGCGACTGAAGCTTTCTTT. Translated, it gives CSVTGQGATEAFF. Looking up the rest from reference TRBV29-1 and TRBJ1-1 gives the full variable domain: SAVISQKPSRDICQRGTSLTIQCQVDSQVTMMFWYRQQPGQSLTLIATANQGSEATYESGFVIDKFPISRPNLTFSTLTVSNMSPEDSSIYLCSVTGQGATEAFFGQGTRLTVV.

The genes are TRBV9 and TRBJ2-1; 8 nucleotides align to TRBD1. Germline V lookup: CDR1 SGDLS, CDR2 YYNGEE. The CDR3 covers 18 residues. The junction had 12 bases not matched to a gene; V was cut back by 0 bases and J by 4 bases. DNA for the CDR3: TGTGCCAGCAGCGTAGCTACGTCAGGGGGCACTAAATACAATGAGCAGTTCTTC. This encodes CASSVATSGGTKYNEQFF.

V is TRBV6-5 and J is TRBJ2-1, with 11 bases that match TRBD2. This CDR3 comprises 16 residues. With V trimmed by 2 bases and J by 4 bases, 4 bases remained unmatched. Germline CDR1 is MNHEY and CDR2 is SVGAGI. The CDR3 spells CASSYRVAGGYNEQFF. The CDR3, as DNA: TGTGCCAGCAGTTACAGGGTAGCGGGAGGGTACAATGAGCAGTTCTTC.

The chain joins TRBV4-1 to TRBJ2-1, with no clear D. This CDR3 spans 15 amino acids. Germline CDR1 reads MGHRA; CDR2 reads YSYEKL. V was trimmed by 3 bases and J by 0 bases, leaving 9 bases between them. The CDR3 protein is CASSQERVSYNEQFF. In DNA, the CDR3 is TGCGCCAGCAGCCAGGAACGGGTCTCCTACAATGAGCAGTTCTTC.

The V and J genes are TRBV6-2 or TRBV6-3 and TRBJ1-1; 8 bases fit TRBD1. The CDR3 length is 14 residues. Per germline, CDR1 MNHEY and CDR2 SVGEGT. The V segment lost 4 bases and the J segment 5 bases; nucleotides outside the gene matches: 6. The CDR3 reads CASSSGTGWTEAFF. CDR3 nucleotides: TGTGCCAGCAGTTCCGGGACAGGCTGGACTGAAGCTTTCTTT.